Included here is one TCR beta chain sequence, with context. This specimen comes from a study of blood T cell repertoires in COVID-19. Turning to the study itself: Collection of acute and convalescent COVID-19 samples took place in the United States, Italy and Spain. PBMCs, B-cell-depleted T cells, or T cells were the source of the cDNA or gDNA that made up the material.

Authors' analysis steps: Reference gene primer amplification yielded estimated nucleated cell counts. The assay was immunoSEQ multiplex PCR, and TCRdb's table has in-frame clones only and misses some. V and J calls and clone size come straight from that table; D and trimming were deduced from the DNA. The table has about 21,000 clones, 75% to 90% seen once. With 3 bases removed from V and 3 bases from J, the gap between germline ends came to 18 bases. The CDR3 has 16 residues. Per germline, CDR1 MNHNS and CDR2 SASEGT. Material: peripheral blood. This rearrangement joins TRBV6-1 to TRBJ2-7; the D gene is possibly TRBD2 (6 bases). The TCR was taken from a man in his 70s with active COVID-19. The CDR3 reads CASSDLGGIPLYEQYF. CDR3 coding DNA: TGTGCCAGCAGTGACCTTGGGGGGATCCCCCTCTACGAGCAGTACTTC.